This T cell receptor beta chain was retrieved from a study of T cell changes during pregnancy in multiple sclerosis (dated by TCRdb to between 2017 and 2020). General notes on the study: The study looked at changes in the T cell repertoire across pregnancy in women with multiple sclerosis.

CDR1 and CDR2 (SNHLY, FYNNEI) derive from the germline V gene. Taken from cysteine to phenylalanine, the CDR3 has 15 residues. Just CDR3 DNA is preserved here, 45 bases in frame from base 1. After removal of 6 bases from V and 6 bases from J, the junction retains 8 bases not matched to a gene. To prepare the library, the immunoSEQ multiplex PCR assay was applied. TCRdb mirrors the immuneACCESS table, restricted to in-frame sequences. Some clones are absent from its copies; in checked studies, under half trace to an unresolved V gene, and the reason for the others is unknown. The sample data list about 88,000 clones, and around 90% of these were observed just once. Of the sample, about 1.5% is held by the ten largest clones. Comments on this clone: What antigen it recognizes has not been identified. No base-level quality is on record; no much larger clone is a single base apart.

Sample: peripheral blood, taken in the first trimester of pregnancy. The source is a female donor with multiple sclerosis, enrolled in a pregnancy study. The sequence joins TRBV2 to TRBJ2-2, and 9 junction bases match TRBD1. The CDR3 region: CASRGDRGVAGELFF. DNA sequence: TGTGCCAGCAGAGGAGACAGGGGGGTAGCCGGGGAGCTGTTTTTT.